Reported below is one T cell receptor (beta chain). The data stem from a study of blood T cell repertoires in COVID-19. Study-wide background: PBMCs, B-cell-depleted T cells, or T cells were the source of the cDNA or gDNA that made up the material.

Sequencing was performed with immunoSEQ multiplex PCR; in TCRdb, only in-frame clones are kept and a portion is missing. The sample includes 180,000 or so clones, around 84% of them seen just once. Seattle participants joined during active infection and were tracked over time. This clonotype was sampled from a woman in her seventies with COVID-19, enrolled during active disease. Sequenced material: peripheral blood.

CDR3 amino acids: CASSLVGSALGSETQYF. The CDR3 DNA reads as TGTGCCAGCAGCTTAGTCGGTAGCGCCCTCGGGAGTGAGACCCAGTACTTC. The V call is TRBV11-2, the J call TRBJ2-5; maybe TRBD2 (6 bases). This CDR3 is 17 amino acids long. Germline loops: CDR1 SGHAT, CDR2 FQNNGV. Trimming removed 1 base from V and 5 bases from J, with 20 bases in between.